The clone carrying this T cell receptor beta chain was seen more than once but under ten times. No antigen is known for it. Cells were stimulated with overlapping HIV-1 Gag 15-mer peptides. Sorted nonresponding memory CD4+ T cells were CD40L-negative, CD69-negative, CD45RO-high. The libraries were made with immunoSEQ version 4 in survey mode. Assay used: immunoSEQ multiplex PCR; TCRdb lists only in-frame clones, some missing. The repertoire holds about 36,000 clones, under 90% seen once, with around 5.9% in the top ten. The data are from a study of persistence of HIV-infected CD4 T cells. Per germline, CDR1 LNHDA and CDR2 SQIVND (reference sequence). V was cut by 5 bases and J by 6 bases, with 17 bases left in between. This CDR3 region has 15 residues. Overall study findings and caveats: Proviral oligoclonality tracked with TCR oligoclonality within the same sorted cells.

This TCR was recovered from an adult with HIV. The donor label of this sample is uncertain. V usage is TRBV19 and J usage is TRBJ2-1; TRBD1 or TRBD2 may be the D gene (5 bases each). Sequenced here: cultured CD4+ T cells from PBMCs, sampled from a patient who received antiretroviral therapy. The CDR3 sequence: CASSVSREGVNEQFF. CDR3 coding DNA: TGTGCCAGTAGTGTTTCCCGGGAAGGGGTCAATGAGCAGTTCTTC.